This T cell receptor beta chain was sequenced during a study of control samples from healthy donors and cancer patients. TCRdb's table, derived via immunoSEQ multiplex PCR, lists solely in-frame clones and lacks some. The data contain 70,000 to 75,000 clones, about 95% of them singletons. The germline V gene encodes CDR1 SNHLY and CDR2 FYNNEI. Trimming removed 5 bases from V and 7 bases from J, with 11 bases in between. This CDR3 spans 12 amino acids. The sample was blood. The TCR was taken from a woman in her thirties in good health. The genes are TRBV2 and TRBJ1-1, with unresolved D. This CDR3 is CASSNVGGEAFF. For the CDR3, the DNA is TGTGCCAGCAGTAATGTAGGCGGTGAAGCTTTCTTT. Supplemented by reference TRBV2 and TRBJ1-1, the full variable domain reads EPEVTQTPSHQVTQMGQEVILRCVPISNHLYFYWYRQILGQKVEFLVSFYNNEISEKSEIFDDQFSVERPDGSNFTLKIRSTKLEDSAMYFCASSNVGGEAFFGQGTRLTVV.